Each of the 25 T cell receptor beta chains below was sequenced from the same sample in a study of CD8 T cells in ankylosing spondylitis. TCRdb analysed the 5' RACE reads with MiXCR anew, one entry per CDR3 protein. The table shows about 240,000 distinct CDR3 sequences, with about 10% occurring only once. Sequenced sample: blood, either unsorted or a sorted T cell fraction (not recorded which). These receptors were taken from a male donor with ankylosing spondylitis or in good health (not recorded which).

This clonotype was counted ten times or more. The V call is TRBV15, the J call TRBJ2-5; TRBD2 matches 15 bases. The germline V gene has CDR1 LNHNV and CDR2 YYDKDF (reference sequence). The trim removed 2 bases at V and 2 bases at J, leaving 12 bases unmatched. The CDR3 contains 20 residues. CDR3 DNA sequence: TGTGCCACCAGCAGAATCTTTTACTCCGGGACTAGCGGGGGGCAAGAGACCCAGTACTTC. Translated: CATSRIFYSGTSGGQETQYF.

There are a few counts of this clonotype. The rearrangement joins TRBV4-1 to TRBJ2-2, with TRBD1 matching 8 bases. The CDR3 is 14 residues long. Trimming removed 4 bases from V and 4 bases from J; junction bases left unmatched: 2. The germline gives CDR1 MGHRA, CDR2 YSYEKL. CDR3 in DNA: TGCGCCAGCAGCCGGGACAGGTCCACCGGGGAGCTGTTTTTT. It codes for CASSRDRSTGELFF.

This clonotype showed up just a few times. This rearrangement joins TRBV7-9 to TRBJ2-2; D is unclear. Germline lookup yields CDR1 SEHNR and CDR2 FQNEAQ (reference sequence). V lost 2 bases, J lost 2 bases, and 9 bases lay in between. The CDR3 contains 15 residues. The CDR3 is CASSLLGLNTGELFF. In DNA, the CDR3 is TGTGCCAGCAGCTTACTGGGGTTAAACACCGGGGAGCTGTTTTTT.

This clonotype has a count of ten or more. The rearrangement joins TRBV10-1 to TRBJ2-1; the D is unclear. V lost 3 bases to trimming and J lost 7 bases, with 13 bases between them. The length of the CDR3 is 14 residues. Germline V gene lookup returns CDR1 WNHNN and CDR2 SYGVQD (reference sequence). CDR3 sequence: CASSDSGHNNEQFF. The CDR3 DNA reads as TGCGCCAGCAGTGATTCCGGGCATAATAATGAGCAGTTCTTC.

This clonotype was detected many times. CDR3 coding DNA: TGTGCCAGCAGTTTGGAATGGGACAGGGGTGGAAACACCATATATTTT. This codes for CASSLEWDRGGNTIYF. The V and J genes are TRBV12-3 or TRBV12-4 and TRBJ1-3; 10 bases map to TRBD1. The CDR3 totals 16 residues. The J segment lost 3 bases and the V segment lost 3 bases, leaving 5 bases of the junction unmatched.

This clonotype was seen many times. The chain joins TRBV27 to TRBJ2-2; possibly TRBD1 or TRBD2 for D (5 bases each). Looked up from germline, CDR1 is MNHEY and CDR2 is SMNVEV (reference sequence). The CDR3 consists of 13 residues. The V and J ends lost 5 bases and 4 bases respectively, with 8 bases between them. The CDR3 protein is CASSTGGTGELFF. The CDR3 bases are TGTGCCAGCAGTACTGGGGGCACCGGGGAGCTGTTTTTT.

Comments on this clonotype: A much larger clone is a single base away; this may be a read error. Given the absence of the conserved phenylalanine or tryptophan at the CDR3 end, a read error is likely. The V and J genes are TRBV12-3 or TRBV12-4 and TRBJ2-1; possibly TRBD1 or TRBD2 for D (5 bases each). With 2 bases removed from V and 2 bases from J, the gap between germline ends came to 10 bases. This CDR3 region has 15 residues. The CDR3 DNA reads TGTGCCAGCAGTTTATCGGGGCGGGCCTACAATGAGCAGTTCTTA. Residues: CASSLSGRAYNEQFL.

This clonotype was counted at least ten times. The chain has TRBV15 and TRBJ2-3; D may correspond to TRBD1 or TRBD2 (5 bases each). Trimming removed 0 bases from V and 1 base from J, with 11 bases in between. CDR1 is LNHNV and CDR2 is YYDKDF in the germline V gene (reference sequence). The CDR3 spans 16 residues. The CDR3 reads CATSRDRSGRTDTQYF. CDR3 nucleotide sequence: TGTGCCACCAGCAGAGATAGGTCGGGGCGCACAGATACGCAGTATTTT.

This clonotype was detected many times. The chain combines TRBV27 with TRBJ2-5; maybe TRBD2 (5 bases). CDR3 length equals 13 residues. Trimming removed 3 bases from V and 2 bases from J, with 7 bases in between. Germline V gene lookup returns CDR1 MNHEY and CDR2 SMNVEV (reference sequence). The CDR3 sequence: CASSFRLQETQYF. For the CDR3, the DNA is TGTGCCAGCAGTTTCCGACTACAAGAGACCCAGTACTTC.

This clonotype was seen a handful of times. The rearrangement joins TRBV6-5 to TRBJ1-6; D gene uncertain. Trimming cost V 0 bases and J 13 bases, with 13 bases left between them. CDR1 and CDR2 (germline): MNHEY, SVGAGI. CDR3 length equals 14 residues. CDR3 amino acids: CASSYSEIGFPLHF. The CDR3 DNA follows: TGTGCCAGCAGTTACTCGGAGATCGGTTTTCCCCTCCACTTT.

This clonotype was recorded at least ten times. The chain combines TRBV5-1 with TRBJ2-2; D may match TRBD1 or TRBD2 (5 bases each). Germline lookup yields CDR1 SGHRS and CDR2 YFSETQ. The CDR3 covers 17 residues. Trimming pared 3 bases from V and 6 bases from J, leaving 21 bases between. CDR3 loop: CASSYSPGRYEPGELFF. The DNA of the CDR3 is TGCGCCAGCAGCTATTCACCGGGACGCTATGAGCCCGGGGAGCTGTTTTTT.

This clonotype was recorded at least ten times. The chain has TRBV5-1 and TRBJ2-7; D gene uncertain. This CDR3 comprises 13 residues. Germline V gene data show CDR1 as SGHRS and CDR2 as YFSETQ. V was cut by 4 bases and J by 2 bases, with 10 bases left in between. This chain's CDR3 is CASSPRATYEQYF. The CDR3 DNA sequence: TGCGCCAGCAGCCCTCGCGCGACCTACGAGCAGTACTTC. Together with reference TRBV5-1 and TRBJ2-7, the CDR3 gives the full variable domain: KAGVTQTPRYLIKTRGQQVTLSCSPISGHRSVSWYQQTPGQGLQFLFEYFSETQRNKGNFPGRFSGRQFSNSRSEMNVSTLELGDSALYLCASSPRATYEQYFGPGTRLTVT.

This clonotype was found many times. The J gene is TRBJ2-3, the V gene TRBV12-3 or TRBV12-4; D remains ambiguous. CDR3 length equals 14 residues. Between the trimmed V and J ends, which lost 6 bases and 6 bases, there was a span of 16 bases. The CDR3 sequence: CASRSVLPGDTQYF. The CDR3 bases are TGTGCCAGCAGATCCGTGCTACCCGGTGATACGCAGTATTTT.

This chain joins TRBV20-1 and TRBJ1-1, with D unresolved. The V gene's germline CDR1 is DFQATT and CDR2 SNEGSKA (reference sequence). V dropped 1 base and J dropped 0 bases, with 9 bases sitting between them. The CDR3 consists of 14 residues. This chain's CDR3 is CSARAASLNTEAFF. The CDR3 region has the DNA TGCAGTGCTAGAGCCGCGTCTTTGAACACTGAAGCTTTCTTT.

The V call is TRBV11-2, the J call TRBJ2-1; D is perhaps TRBD2 (6 bases). Between the trimmed V and J ends, which lost 5 bases and 7 bases, there was a span of 15 bases. Germline CDR1 is SGHAT and CDR2 is FQNNGV. This CDR3 has 14 residues. The CDR3 sequence is CASSVVRGRNEQFF. CDR3 in DNA: TGTGCCAGCAGCGTAGTTCGTGGGAGGAATGAGCAGTTCTTC.

The chain combines TRBV12-3 or TRBV12-4 with TRBJ2-1, with 11 bases lining up with TRBD2. V was clipped by 5 bases and J by 5 bases; unmatched bases: 5. CDR3 length: 15 amino acids. CDR3: CASSRIAGGDNEQFF. CDR3 nucleotide sequence: TGTGCCAGCAGTCGAATAGCGGGGGGGGACAATGAGCAGTTCTTC.

This clonotype appeared many times. The rearrangement links TRBV9 to TRBJ1-6, with 9 bases that match TRBD1. The CDR3 consists of 15 residues. V was clipped by 4 bases and J by 9 bases; unmatched bases: 8. From germline, CDR1 is SGDLS and CDR2 YYNGEE. CDR3 loop: CASSSSGTGSSPLHF. CDR3 in DNA: TGTGCCAGCAGCTCCTCCGGGACAGGGAGTTCACCCCTCCACTTT.

The chain uses TRBV23-1 and TRBJ2-5, with D possibly matching TRBD1 (6 bases). TRBV23-1 is an ORF, and what it does is uncertain. The CDR3 contains 18 residues. V was shortened by 2 bases and J by 2 bases, with 21 bases between the two germline ends. The CDR3 bases are TGCGCCAGCAGTCAACCGGGACATAACGGCCAAAATCAAGAGACCCAGTACTTC. This sequence encodes CASSQPGHNGQNQETQYF.

The chain uses TRBV28 and TRBJ2-5; weak D call: TRBD1 (5 bases). Germline values: CDR1 MDHEN, CDR2 SYDVKM. The V and J ends lost 3 bases and 5 bases respectively, with 16 bases between them. This CDR3 is 15 amino acids long. This CDR3 is CASSFEGAHTETQYF. DNA for the CDR3: TGTGCCAGCAGTTTTGAAGGGGCGCATACGGAGACCCAGTACTTC.

In this sample, this clonotype turned up many times. The CDR3 region is CASSLGVTGNNEQFF. In DNA, the CDR3 is TGCGCCAGCAGCTTGGGGGTGACAGGCAACAATGAGCAGTTCTTC. The rearrangement joins TRBV5-1 to TRBJ2-1; weak D call: TRBD1 (6 bases). Germline assignment: CDR1 SGHRS and CDR2 YFSETQ. The CDR3 is made up of 15 amino acids. Trimming cost V 0 bases and J 5 bases, with 12 bases left between them.

This clonotype was counted ten times or more. The chain has TRBV12-3 or TRBV12-4 and TRBJ2-7; D tentatively reads TRBD1 or TRBD2 (5 bases each). V lost 4 bases and J lost 3, with 10 bases in between. The CDR3 extends over 13 amino acids. The CDR3 reads CASSSGTGYEQYF. The CDR3 DNA is TGTGCCAGCAGTTCCGGGACGGGCTACGAGCAGTACTTC.

This clonotype was picked up many times. The gene calls are TRBV5-1 and TRBJ1-2; D perhaps matches TRBD1 (6 bases). Germline V gene sequence: CDR1 SGHRS, CDR2 YFSETQ. This CDR3 has 15 residues. Trimming stripped 3 bases from V and 4 bases from J, with 16 bases between. CDR3 coding DNA: TGCGCCAGCAGCTCCTCGTCGGGGGCGGGCTATGGCTACACCTTC. This gives the protein CASSSSSGAGYGYTF.

The V gene is TRBV4-2, the J gene TRBJ2-2, with D perhaps matching TRBD1 or TRBD2 (6 bases each). The V end was cut by 1 base, the J end by 3 bases, with 15 bases between. Germline V CDR1 and CDR2: LGHNA, YNFKEQ. The CDR3 sequence is 17 residues long. The CDR3 DNA reads TGTGCCAGCAGCCAAGGAATTATGAGGGGGGACACCGGGGAGCTGTTTTTT. This encodes CASSQGIMRGDTGELFF.

The rearrangement uses TRBV5-5 and TRBJ2-5; no firm D call. The CDR3 loop spans 13 amino acids. CDR1 and CDR2 (germline): SGHKS, YYEKEE (reference sequence). V was trimmed by 4 bases and J by 5 bases, leaving 12 bases between them. This chain's CDR3 is CASSLYPVETQYF. The CDR3 bases are TGTGCCAGCAGCCTCTACCCGGTTGAGACCCAGTACTTC.

A few counts support this clonotype. The chain uses TRBV15 and TRBJ2-5; no clear D gene. The V gene's germline CDR1 is LNHNV and CDR2 YYDKDF (reference sequence). The CDR3 runs 14 residues. V lost 5 bases, J lost 4 bases, and 14 bases lay in between. In nucleotides, the CDR3 is TGTGCCACCAGCGACGCGCGGAGCTCAGAGACCCAGTACTTC. Translated: CATSDARSSETQYF.